Listed below are T cell receptor beta chains from one sample, sequenced in a study of blood T cell repertoires in COVID-19. The method was immunoSEQ multiplex PCR; TCRdb's version includes in-frame clones alone and lacks a portion of them. The data contain about 250,000 clones, around 88% of them singletons. The source material was peripheral blood. The source of these receptors is a man aged 40-49 years with active or convalescent COVID-19. The CDR3 runs from the conserved cysteine through the conserved F or W. Fields, in order: CDR3 DNA, CDR3 protein, clone size, J gene, D gene, V gene. A D gene is named only where the DNA matches it firmly. Clone size, where shown, is once, few, many, or a class for clones that have expanded.

TGTGCCAGCTCACCAAACGGACAGGGTCTGGATGGCTACACCTTC	CASSPNGQGLDGYTF	once	TRBJ1-2	TRBD1	TRBV18
TGTGCCAGCAGCCTAGGGACTAGCGGGAGCAGGCGCTACGAGCAGTACTTC	CASSLGTSGSRRYEQYF	many	TRBJ2-7	TRBD2	TRBV5-6
TGCAGCGGCGGACTAGCGGGAGACAATGAGCAGTTCTTC	CSGGLAGDNEQFF	.	TRBJ2-1	TRBD2	TRBV29-1
TGCGCCAGCAGCCTTTTGGAGGGTGAAGCTTTCTTT	CASSLLEGEAFF	.	TRBJ1-1	.	TRBV4-1
TGTGCCAGCAGCTCCGACAGGGTATCCGGGGCCAACGTCCTGACTTTC	CASSSDRVSGANVLTF	.	TRBJ2-6	TRBD1	TRBV7-2
TGCGCCAGCAGCCAAGGTCCGGGACAGATCTACAATGAGCAGTTCTTC	CASSQGPGQIYNEQFF	.	TRBJ2-1	TRBD1	TRBV4-1
TGTGCCAGCAGCTTGGCTCGGACTAGCGGAGGTTACAATGAGCAGTTCTTC	CASSLARTSGGYNEQFF	.	TRBJ2-1	TRBD2	TRBV5-4
TGTGCCAGTCAGCGACAGGGTATAGGCTACACCTTC	CASQRQGIGYTF	.	TRBJ1-2	TRBD1	TRBV25-1
TGTGCCACCAGTGGGACAGGGGGCAATCAGCCCCAGCATTTT	CATSGTGGNQPQHF	.	TRBJ1-5	TRBD1	TRBV24-1
TGCGCCAGCAGCTTTGAAGGACAGCCTTCGGATACGCAGTATTTT	CASSFEGQPSDTQYF	.	TRBJ2-3	.	TRBV5-1
TGTGCCAGCAGACTTCTTCAGGCAGCAGAAGAGCAGTACTTC	CASRLLQAAEEQYF	.	TRBJ2-7	.	TRBV5-4